This T cell receptor beta chain was obtained from a study of cytomegalovirus exposure and HLA in healthy donors. The J segment lost 3 bases and the V segment lost 1 base, leaving 3 bases of the junction unmatched. This CDR3 is built from 15 residues. Germline CDR1 reads SQVTM; CDR2 reads ANQGSEA. The PCR ran on 60 Vbeta and 13 Jbeta primers. Assay used: immunoSEQ multiplex PCR; TCRdb lists only in-frame clones, some missing. The table lists fewer than 150,000 clones, over 70% of them singletons. The receptor's source is a man aged 30-40 years in good health and CMV-seronegative. The genes are TRBV29-1 and TRBJ2-4; 10 positions match TRBD1. Material: PBMCs. CDR3 nucleotides: TGCAGCGTTGAAGGGGACAGGGGAAACAAAAACATTCAGTACTTC. Its translation is CSVEGDRGNKNIQYF.